This TCR beta chain is from a study of identical twins. TCRdb fed the 5' RACE reads into MiXCR, producing one record per CDR3 protein. Of hundreds of thousands of distinct CDR3 sequences in the sample, roughly 18% were seen once. General study findings and limits: Sequences that were beta out-of-frame showed weaker excess twin sharing. Clonotypes of the beta chain that were abundant in cord blood carried fewer insertions (memory repertoires showed none).

A word on this clonotype: The antigen is unknown.

Germline V lookup: CDR1 DFQATT, CDR2 SNEGSKA (reference sequence). CDR3 length: 14 amino acids. V lost 0 bases and J lost 10; bases outside the gene matches: 8. This sample was also put to use in a study of T cells expressing NK-cell markers. That report adds: Sorted CD3+CD56-NKG2C+, CD3+CD56+NKG2C+ and CD3+CD56+NKG2C- T cells supplied the TCR beta repertoires. Of CD8+ T cells, 1.0-7.0% belonged to dominant NKG2C+ clonotypes in several donors.

The V call is TRBV20-1, the J call TRBJ1-1, with TRBD1 matching over 10 bases. This receptor was obtained from a woman aged 18-29 years in good health. The source material was PBMCs. CDR3 sequence: CSARETGQGVIAFF. Written as DNA, the CDR3 is TGCAGTGCTAGAGAAACAGGACAGGGGGTAATAGCTTTCTTT.